This TCR beta chain was obtained from a study of blood T cell repertoires in COVID-19. About the research overall: PBMCs, B-cell-depleted T cells, or T cells were the source of the cDNA or gDNA that made up the material.

Methods used by the authors: The authors estimated nucleated cell counts from reference gene primer amplification. Libraries were prepared by immunoSEQ multiplex PCR; TCRdb keeps only in-frame clonotypes and omits some of them. The DNA was the basis for D and trimming; V, J and clone size are from that table. The sample shows about 190,000 clones, around 83% of them seen only once. Germline V gene sequence: CDR1 MNHEY, CDR2 SVGEGT. The CDR3 has 16 amino acids. V dropped 0 bases and J dropped 2; count of bases not matched to a gene: 3. This clone has just one count. Sequenced material: peripheral blood. The gene calls are TRBV6-2 or TRBV6-3 and TRBJ2-1, with 8 bases aligning to TRBD2. The source is a woman aged 80 or over with acute or convalescent COVID-19. CDR3 in amino acids: CASSYSGRGAYNEQFF. Written as DNA, the CDR3 is TGTGCCAGCAGTTACTCGGGGCGGGGGGCCTACAATGAGCAGTTCTTC.